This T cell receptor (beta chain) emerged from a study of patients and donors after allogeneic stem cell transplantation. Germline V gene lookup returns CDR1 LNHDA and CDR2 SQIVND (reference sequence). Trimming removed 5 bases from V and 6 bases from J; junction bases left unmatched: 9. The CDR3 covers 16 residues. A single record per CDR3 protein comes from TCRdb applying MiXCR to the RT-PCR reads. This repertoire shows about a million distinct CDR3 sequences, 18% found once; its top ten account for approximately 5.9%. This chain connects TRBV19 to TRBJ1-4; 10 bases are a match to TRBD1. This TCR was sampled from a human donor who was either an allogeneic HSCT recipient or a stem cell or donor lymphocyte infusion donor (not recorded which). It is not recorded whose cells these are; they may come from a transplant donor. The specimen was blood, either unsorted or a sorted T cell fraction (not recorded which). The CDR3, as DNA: TGTGCCAGTAGTCCGAACGACAGGGGGCGCGATGAAAAACTGTTTTTT. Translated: CASSPNDRGRDEKLFF.